This T cell receptor (beta chain) was captured in a study of blood T cell repertoires in COVID-19. As for the study in general: Material from acute and convalescent COVID-19 was sourced from the United States, Italy and Spain. The analysed material was cDNA or gDNA that came from T cells, B-cell-depleted T cells, or PBMCs.

V was cut by 5 bases and J by 7 bases, with 8 bases left in between. The germline CDR1 and CDR2 sequences are MNHEY and SMNVEV (reference sequence). The CDR3 has 11 residues. As originally analysed: Reference gene primer amplification yielded estimated nucleated cell counts. Sequencing was performed with immunoSEQ multiplex PCR; in TCRdb, only in-frame clones are kept and a portion is missing. V, J and clone size derive from that table, while D and trimming were established from the DNA sequence. The sample yields fewer than 350,000 clones, approximately 91% seen once. Enrolled through a virtual design, the participants were between about 18 and 89 years of age and came from fewer than 30 US areas. This clone has only one observation.

This clonotype was obtained from a woman aged 25 to 39 who had been exposed to COVID-19. The chain links TRBV27 to TRBJ1-1; perhaps TRBD1 as D (6 bases). Specimen: PBMCs or T cells enriched from blood (not recorded which). Here the CDR3 DNA reads TGTGCCAGCAGTGAAGGGGGTGAAGCTTTCTTT. Translation: CASSEGGEAFF.